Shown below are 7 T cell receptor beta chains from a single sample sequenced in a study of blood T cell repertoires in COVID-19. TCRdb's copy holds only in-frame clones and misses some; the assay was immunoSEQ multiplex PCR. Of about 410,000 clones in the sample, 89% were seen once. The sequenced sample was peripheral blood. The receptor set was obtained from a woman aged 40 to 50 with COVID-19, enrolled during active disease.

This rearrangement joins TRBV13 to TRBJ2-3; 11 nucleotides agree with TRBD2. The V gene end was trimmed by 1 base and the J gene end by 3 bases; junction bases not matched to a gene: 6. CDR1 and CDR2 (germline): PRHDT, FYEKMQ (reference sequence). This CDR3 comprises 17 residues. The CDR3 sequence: CASSLVAGGLVTDTQYF. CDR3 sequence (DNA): TGTGCCAGCAGCTTAGTAGCGGGGGGGCTAGTTACAGATACGCAGTATTTT.

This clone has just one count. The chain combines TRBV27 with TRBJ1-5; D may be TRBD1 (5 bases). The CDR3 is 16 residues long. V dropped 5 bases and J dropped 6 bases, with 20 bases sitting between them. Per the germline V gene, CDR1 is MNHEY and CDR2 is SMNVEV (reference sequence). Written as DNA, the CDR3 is TGTGCCAGCAGTCCAAATGGTGGGGCCGACGGTCAGCCCCAGCATTTT. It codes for CASSPNGGADGQPQHF.

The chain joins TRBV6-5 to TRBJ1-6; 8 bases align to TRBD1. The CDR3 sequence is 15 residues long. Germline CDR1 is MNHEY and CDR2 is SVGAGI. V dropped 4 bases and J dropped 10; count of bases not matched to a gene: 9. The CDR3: CASSLIGQGESPLHF. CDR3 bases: TGTGCCAGCAGTTTGATCGGACAGGGTGAATCACCCCTCCACTTT.

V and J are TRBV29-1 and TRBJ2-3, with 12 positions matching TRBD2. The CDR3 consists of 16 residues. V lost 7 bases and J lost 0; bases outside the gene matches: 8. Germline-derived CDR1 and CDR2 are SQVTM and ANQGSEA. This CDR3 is CSAVGTSGSSTDTQYF. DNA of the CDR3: TGCAGCGCCGTAGGGACTAGCGGGTCTAGCACAGATACGCAGTATTTT.

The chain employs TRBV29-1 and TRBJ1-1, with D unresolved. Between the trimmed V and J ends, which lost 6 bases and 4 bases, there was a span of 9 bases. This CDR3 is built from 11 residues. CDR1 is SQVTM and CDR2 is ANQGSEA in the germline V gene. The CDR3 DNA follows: TGCAGCGTCCAGCGCACCACTGAAGCTTTCTTT. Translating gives CSVQRTTEAFF.

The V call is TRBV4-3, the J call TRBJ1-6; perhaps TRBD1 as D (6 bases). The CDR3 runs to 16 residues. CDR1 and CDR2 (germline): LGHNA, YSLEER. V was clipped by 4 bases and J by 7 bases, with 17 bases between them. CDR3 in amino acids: CASSLRTDSWNSPLHF. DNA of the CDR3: TGCGCCAGCAGCCTAAGGACGGACAGCTGGAATTCACCCCTCCACTTT.

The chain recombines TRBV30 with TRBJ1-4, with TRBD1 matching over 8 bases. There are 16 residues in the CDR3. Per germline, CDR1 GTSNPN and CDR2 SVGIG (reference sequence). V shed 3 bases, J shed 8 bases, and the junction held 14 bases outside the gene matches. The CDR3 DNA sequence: TGTGCCTGGAGCAGACAGGGGAAGGGGTTAGGAGAAAAACTGTTTTTT. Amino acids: CAWSRQGKGLGEKLFF.